Included here is one TCR beta chain sequence, with context. The antigen remains unidentified. This sample is drawn from a study of vaccination effects on CD4 cells after COVID-19. Before sequencing took place, the ViraFEST assay used viral peptide pools to expand antigen-specific CD4+ T cells. Following a 10-day culture, CD4+ T cells were purified. Confirmation by PCR established that the person had SARS-CoV-2 infection between March and December 2020. TCRdb's table, derived via immunoSEQ multiplex PCR, lists solely in-frame clones and lacks some. The sample shows 40,000 to 50,000 clones, approximately 72% of them seen only once. This CDR3 is built from 15 residues. In germline, CDR1 is SGHTA, CDR2 FQGTGA. Trimming pared 0 bases from V and 6 bases from J, leaving 13 bases between.

Sequences were derived from CD4+ T cells from PBMCs cultured with a peptide pool, sampled before COVID-19 vaccination. J is TRBJ2-3 and V is TRBV7-3; perhaps D is TRBD1 or TRBD2 (5 bases each). This receptor was obtained from a human donor who had a prior SARS-CoV-2 infection. The CDR3 loop is CASSLTGTAVDTQYF. DNA for the CDR3: TGTGCCAGCAGCTTAACAGGGACGGCGGTTGATACGCAGTATTTT.